The 23 T cell receptor beta chains in this list originate from one sample, sequenced in a study of CD8+CD57+ T cells in acquired aplastic anemia. All patients picked for sequencing had shown, by flow cytometry, an expansion of CD8+CD57+ cells. Both TCR beta VDJ combination and CDR3 sequence profiling were carried out. Genomic DNA was the template for this profiling. TCRdb re-derived calls from the reads in MiXCR, one entry per CDR3 protein. Among 150,000 to 200,000 distinct CDR3 sequences, around 48% were seen once, and the ten largest hold around 1%. The material sequenced was sorted CD4+, CD8+, or CD8+CD57+ T cells (not recorded which) from PBMCs. These receptors came from a human donor with aplastic anemia.

This clonotype was detected ten times or more. This sequence joins TRBV7-9 and TRBJ1-6; D is undetermined. From germline, CDR1 is SEHNR and CDR2 FQNEAQ (reference sequence). Between the trimmed V and J ends, which lost 4 bases and 8 bases, there was a span of 15 bases. CDR3 size: 15 residues. The CDR3 region has the DNA TGTGCCAGCAGCTCCCGGAGGAAGCCCGATTCACCCCTCCACTTT. Translating it yields CASSSRRKPDSPLHF.

This clonotype was seen just once. The genes are TRBV15 and TRBJ1-2, with 9 bases matching TRBD1. With 7 bases clipped from V and 5 bases from J, the junction kept 11 bases outside the gene matches. Germline-derived CDR1 and CDR2 are LNHNV and YYDKDF (reference sequence). The CDR3 is made up of 15 amino acids. The CDR3 coding sequence is TGTGCCACCAACAACAAACCGGGACAGGGATATGGCTACACCTTC. Translation: CATNNKPGQGYGYTF.

Ten or more counts support this clonotype. The gene calls are TRBV5-1 and TRBJ2-2, with a possible D match to TRBD1 (5 bases). The CDR3 consists of 15 residues. Germline V lookup: CDR1 SGHRS, CDR2 YFSETQ. The V gene lost 1 base and the J gene lost 2 bases, with 9 bases spanning the gap. For the CDR3, the DNA is TGCGCCAGCAGCTTGTACCAGGGCAACACCGGGGAGCTGTTTTTT. Encoded protein: CASSLYQGNTGELFF. Full variable domain (missing parts from reference TRBV5-1 and TRBJ2-2): KAGVTQTPRYLIKTRGQQVTLSCSPISGHRSVSWYQQTPGQGLQFLFEYFSETQRNKGNFPGRFSGRQFSNSRSEMNVSTLELGDSALYLCASSLYQGNTGELFFGEGSRLTVL.

In this sample, this clonotype turned up many times. V and J are TRBV9 and TRBJ1-6; 7 bases are shared with TRBD1. The V segment lost 0 bases and the J segment 10 bases; nucleotides outside the gene matches: 7. CDR3 size: 15 residues. CDR1 is SGDLS and CDR2 is YYNGEE in the germline V gene. CDR3 nucleotides: TGTGCCAGCAGCGTAGAAGGGGGCGCGGGGTCACCCCTCCACTTT. Translating it yields CASSVEGGAGSPLHF.

The chain is built from TRBV7-8 and TRBJ2-1; D is undetermined. Germline lookup yields CDR1 SGHVS and CDR2 FQNEAQ. V gave up 2 bases and J gave up 5 bases, with 13 bases separating them. The CDR3 totals 15 residues. In DNA form, the CDR3 reads TGTGCCAGCAGCTTATTGGCGGCATCTAACAATGAGCAGTTCTTC. As protein: CASSLLAASNNEQFF.

The J gene is TRBJ2-3, the V gene TRBV2, with unresolved D. The CDR3 runs 11 residues. The V gene's germline CDR1 is SNHLY and CDR2 FYNNEI. The germline V and J ends were trimmed by 6 bases and 6 bases, with 7 bases remaining between them. In DNA form, the CDR3 reads TGTGCCAGCAGGTATTCTGATACGCAGTATTTT. Amino acids: CASRYSDTQYF.

The sample holds many counts of this clonotype. The chain links TRBV4-1 to TRBJ1-2; possible D gene TRBD1, 5 bases. Germline lookup yields CDR1 MGHRA and CDR2 YSYEKL. This CDR3 is built from 15 residues. Trimming cost V 0 bases and J 2 bases, with 10 bases left between them. The CDR3 protein is CASSQDGGENYGYTF. The CDR3 bases are TGCGCCAGCAGCCAAGATGGGGGGGAAAACTATGGCTACACCTTC.

Concerning this clonotype itself: This may come from a read error, since a much larger clone is one base off. The chain couples TRBV5-1 to TRBJ2-5, with 9 bases aligning to TRBD2. V was pared by 0 bases and J by 5 bases, with 17 bases of the junction left unmatched. CDR3 length: 19 amino acids. Germline CDR1 reads SGHRS; CDR2 reads YFSETQ. CDR3 in DNA: TGCGCCAGCAGCTTGGTCGGACTAGCGAGGGGGCCGACGACTGAGACCCAGTACTTC. This encodes CASSLVGLARGPTTETQYF.

Concerning this clonotype itself: One end of the junction does not line up with germline, which may come from a read error. This chain uses TRBV7-3 with TRBJ2-2; 10 positions match TRBD1. The length of the CDR3 is 15 residues. In germline, CDR1 is SGHTA, CDR2 FQGTGA. DNA of the CDR3: TGCGCCAGCAGCTGGACAGGGGGGAACACCGGGGAGCTGTTTTTT. This gives the protein CASSWTGGNTGELFF.

V is TRBV25-1 and J is TRBJ1-6; D call uncertain. CDR1 and CDR2 from the germline V gene are MGHDK and SYGVNS. V was cut by 1 base and J by 9 bases, with 10 bases left in between. The CDR3 is 14 residues long. The CDR3 protein is CASSEFVDSSPLHF. The CDR3 bases are TGTGCCAGCAGTGAATTCGTTGACTCTTCACCCCTCCACTTT.

As for this clonotype: Relative to the germline gene, one junction end is altered; a read error may explain this. This sequence joins TRBV2 and TRBJ1-6; D call uncertain. Germline V CDR1 and CDR2: SNHLY, FYNNEI. This CDR3 contains 14 residues. The CDR3 nucleotides are TGTGCCAGCAGTGCTGAACAATCTGAGGTCCAGCAGTACTTT. Encoded protein: CASSAEQSEVQQYF.

Only a few counts were recorded for this clonotype. The chain combines TRBV2 with TRBJ2-1; weak D call: TRBD2 (6 bases). V lost 5 bases, J lost 2 bases, and 13 bases lay in between. CDR3 length: 15 amino acids. The germline gives CDR1 SNHLY, CDR2 FYNNEI. The DNA for the CDR3 is TGTGCCAGCAGTATTCCTAGCGATACCTACAATGAGCAGTTCTTC. Amino acid sequence: CASSIPSDTYNEQFF.

The genes are TRBV20-1 and TRBJ1-2; D might be TRBD1 (6 bases). Germline lookup yields CDR1 DFQATT and CDR2 SNEGSKA (reference sequence). Trimming shortened V by 6 bases and J by 7 bases, and 24 bases separated the two germline ends. The CDR3 is 15 residues long. CDR3 sequence: CSASNYGQFIGGYTF. The CDR3 DNA follows: TGCAGTGCCAGCAACTATGGACAGTTCATTGGTGGCTACACCTTC.

Concerning this clonotype itself: One junction end disagrees with the germline gene, perhaps due to a read error. This chain connects TRBV9 to TRBJ2-2, with TRBD2 as a possible D gene (5 bases). CDR3 length: 12 amino acids. Germline loops: CDR1 SGDLS, CDR2 YYNGEE. CDR3 bases: TGTGCCAGCAGCGCCTACCCCGGGGAGCTGATTTTT. Translating it yields CASSAYPGELIF.

This clonotype was detected ten times or more. This chain uses TRBV6-1 with TRBJ2-7; 12 nucleotides match TRBD2. With 7 bases clipped from V and 2 bases from J, the junction kept 3 bases outside the gene matches. This CDR3 has 14 amino acids. CDR1 MNHNS and CDR2 SASEGT come from the germline V gene. DNA of the CDR3: TGTGCCAGCACTCTAGCGGGGGGGACCTACGAGCAGTACTTC. It is translated as CASTLAGGTYEQYF.

The V call is TRBV11-2, the J call TRBJ2-1; D is possibly TRBD2 (6 bases). Per germline, CDR1 SGHAT and CDR2 FQNNGV. The CDR3 is 14 residues long. Trimming took off 2 bases at V and 9 bases at J, with 14 bases between the two ends. CDR3 nucleotides: TGTGCCAGCAGCTTAAACCCACTAGCACCTGAGCAGTTCTTC. Translating it yields CASSLNPLAPEQFF.

This clonotype occurred many times. This rearrangement joins TRBV5-4 to TRBJ1-4; TRBD1 aligns across 9 bases. In germline, CDR1 is SGHNT, CDR2 YYREEE (reference sequence). The CDR3 has 14 residues. After removal of 4 bases from V and 7 bases from J, the junction contained 5 bases not matched to a gene. The DNA of the CDR3 is TGTGCCAGCAGCACAACAGGGGGCTCTGAAAAACTGTTTTTT. It codes for CASSTTGGSEKLFF.

The chain recombines TRBV20-1 with TRBJ2-3; tentative D call: TRBD1 (6 bases). The V gene lost 0 bases and the J gene lost 3 bases, with 10 bases spanning the gap. Looked up from germline, CDR1 is DFQATT and CDR2 is SNEGSKA (reference sequence). The CDR3 extends over 14 amino acids. The CDR3: CSARDQGKTDTQYF. CDR3 sequence (DNA): TGCAGTGCTAGAGATCAGGGGAAGACAGATACGCAGTATTTT.

The chain is built from TRBV2 and TRBJ1-2; tentative D call: TRBD1 (6 bases). The CDR3 has 14 amino acids. Germline-derived CDR1 and CDR2 are SNHLY and FYNNEI. Trimming removed 2 bases from V and 8 bases from J, with 15 bases in between. The DNA for the CDR3 is TGTGCCAGCAGTGAACGGGACATATTAGGAGGCTACACCTTC. As protein: CASSERDILGGYTF.

This sequence joins TRBV7-6 and TRBJ2-7, with D possibly being TRBD1 or TRBD2 (5 bases each). The CDR3 spans 15 residues. CDR1 and CDR2 (germline): SGHVS, FNYEAQ. V lost 1 base and J lost 2, with 12 bases in between. The CDR3 here is CASSLGARETYEQYF. In DNA form, the CDR3 reads TGTGCCAGCAGCTTAGGGGCCAGGGAGACCTACGAGCAGTACTTC.

This clonotype has a count of ten or more. The rearrangement links TRBV12-3 or TRBV12-4 to TRBJ1-5, with D possibly TRBD1 on 6 matching bases. The V gene lost 1 base and the J gene lost 9 bases, with 16 bases spanning the gap. CDR3 size: 15 residues. The CDR3 region has the DNA TGTGCCAGCAGTTTAGGGGGGCAGGCCAGGGTGCCCCAGCATTTT. Translated, it gives CASSLGGQARVPQHF.

As DNA, the CDR3 is TGTGCCAGCAGCGTAGCTACCCCGACGGCCTCTCGGGGAAACACCATATATTTT. This encodes CASSVATPTASRGNTIYF. V is TRBV9 and J is TRBJ1-3; D call uncertain. Germline V gene data show CDR1 as SGDLS and CDR2 as YYNGEE. The CDR3 has 18 amino acids. V was clipped by 0 bases and J by 4 bases, with 20 bases between them.

Many counts were recorded for this clonotype. The CDR3 loop reads CASSPPGQALEKLFF. In DNA, the CDR3 is TGTGCCAGCAGCCCACCGGGACAGGCCTTAGAAAAACTGTTTTTT. The rearrangement joins TRBV7-9 to TRBJ1-4, with 8 bases aligning to TRBD1. Germline V CDR1 and CDR2: SEHNR, FQNEAQ (reference sequence). Trimming at V came to 5 bases and at J to 8 bases, leaving 10 bases not matched to a gene. The CDR3 runs to 15 residues.